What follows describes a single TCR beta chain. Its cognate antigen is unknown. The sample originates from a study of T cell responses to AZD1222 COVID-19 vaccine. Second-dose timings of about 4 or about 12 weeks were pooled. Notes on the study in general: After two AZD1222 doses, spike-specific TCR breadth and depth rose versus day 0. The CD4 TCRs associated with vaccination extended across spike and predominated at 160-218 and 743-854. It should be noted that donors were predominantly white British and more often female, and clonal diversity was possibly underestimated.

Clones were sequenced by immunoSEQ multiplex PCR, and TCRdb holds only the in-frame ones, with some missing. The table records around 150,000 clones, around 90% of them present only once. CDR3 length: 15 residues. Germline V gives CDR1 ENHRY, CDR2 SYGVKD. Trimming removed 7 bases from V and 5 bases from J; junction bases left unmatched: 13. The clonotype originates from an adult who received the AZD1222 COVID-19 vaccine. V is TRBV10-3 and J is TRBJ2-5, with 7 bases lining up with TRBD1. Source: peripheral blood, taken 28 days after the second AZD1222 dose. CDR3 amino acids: CAIKGAAPLSETQYF. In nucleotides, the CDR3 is TGTGCCATCAAGGGGGCAGCCCCTCTGTCCGAGACCCAGTACTTC.